These 13 T cell receptor beta chains were all obtained from the same sample, sequenced in a study of T cells expressing NK-cell markers. TCRdb re-called the 5' RACE reads; one entry per CDR3 protein, DNA not given. The sample holds around 550,000 distinct CDR3 sequences. The sample comprised blood T cells: a sorted CD56 or NKG2C T cell subset, CD4+ or CD8+ T cells, or bulk PBMC T cells (not recorded which). Receptor source: a man in his late teens or twenties in good health.

The chain combines TRBV7-9 with TRBJ2-6. Germline CDR1 reads SEHNR; CDR2 reads FQNEAQ (reference sequence). CDR3 length: 15 amino acids. This chain's CDR3 is CASSRQGAGANVLTF.

The chain recombines TRBV12-3 or TRBV12-4 with TRBJ2-4; the TRBD2 assignment by TCRdb is unverifiable without DNA. The CDR3 runs 13 residues. The CDR3 sequence is CASSFGGGDIQYF.

This chain joins TRBV2 and TRBJ1-1; TCRdb's D call of TRBD1 is untestable without DNA. The CDR3 is made up of 14 amino acids. In germline, CDR1 is SNHLY, CDR2 FYNNEI. The CDR3 sequence is CASGTTGEGTEAFF.

The chain links TRBV28 to TRBJ2-5; checking the TCRdb D call of TRBD2 is not possible without DNA. Germline lookup yields CDR1 MDHEN and CDR2 SYDVKM. The CDR3 contains 14 residues. The chain's CDR3 is CASSFLRSEETQYF. Complete variable domain (other parts from reference TRBV28 and TRBJ2-5): DVKVTQSSRYLVKRTGEKVFLECVQDMDHENMFWYRQDPGLGLRLIYFSYDVKMKEKGDIPEGYSVSREKKERFSLILESASTNQTSMYLCASSFLRSEETQYFGPGTRLLVL.

The chain couples TRBV25-1 to TRBJ2-1. CDR1 is MGHDK and CDR2 is SYGVNS in the germline V gene. The CDR3 is 15 amino acids. The CDR3 sequence: CASSEWGGSYNEQFF.

V is TRBV20-1 and J is TRBJ2-1; the TRBD1 assignment by TCRdb is unverifiable without DNA. This CDR3 comprises 11 residues. CDR1 and CDR2 (germline): DFQATT, SNEGSKA (reference sequence). CDR3 residues: CSAYRGPEQFF.

The gene calls are TRBV29-1 and TRBJ2-5; TCRdb returns TRBD2, unconfirmable since there is no DNA. The CDR3 loop spans 13 amino acids. Germline CDR1 SQVTM, CDR2 ANQGSEA. Here the CDR3 reads CSVDARARETQYF.

The chain combines TRBV14 with TRBJ2-1; TCRdb proposes TRBD2, but this gene call is untestable without DNA. The CDR3 is made up of 16 amino acids. The germline V gene encodes CDR1 SGHDN and CDR2 FVKESK. CDR3 residues: CASSQPRVAGVESQFF.

The chain uses TRBV3-1 and TRBJ2-1; there is no DNA to check the TCRdb D call of TRBD1. This CDR3 spans 18 amino acids. Germline V gene data show CDR1 as LGHDT and CDR2 as YNNKEL (reference sequence). CDR3 amino acids: CASSQDWFRGTAYNEQFF.

The genes are TRBV7-8 and TRBJ2-3; TCRdb's D call of TRBD1 is untestable without DNA. This CDR3 is 15 amino acids long. Germline V lookup: CDR1 SGHVS, CDR2 FQNEAQ. The CDR3 spells CASRVLLSLAYTQYF.

This chain uses TRBV5-1 with TRBJ2-5. Germline assignment: CDR1 SGHRS and CDR2 YFSETQ. CDR3 size: 14 residues. CDR3: CASSLSLAEETQYF.

V usage is TRBV7-2 and J usage is TRBJ2-2; TCRdb picks TRBD2, but there is no DNA to check that call. The germline gives CDR1 SGHTA, CDR2 FQGNSA. This CDR3 has 16 residues. The CDR3 reads CASSTGGLAGSGELFF.

J is TRBJ2-1 and V is TRBV7-9; as DNA is missing, the TRBD2 call by TCRdb cannot be tested. CDR3 length equals 15 residues. Per the germline V gene, CDR1 is SEHNR and CDR2 is FQNEAQ (reference sequence). This CDR3 reads CASSTIAEGVNEQFF. The full variable domain, completed using reference TRBV7-9 and TRBJ2-1, is DTGVSQNPRHKITKRGQNVTFRCDPISEHNRLYWYRQTLGQGPEFLTYFQNEAQLEKSRLLSDRFSAERPKGSFSTLEIQRTEQGDSAMYLCASSTIAEGVNEQFFGPGTRLTVL.